A selection of T cell receptor beta chains follows, all from one sample in a study of blood T cell repertoires in COVID-19. Profiled with immunoSEQ multiplex PCR; TCRdb holds only in-frame clones, not every one. The top ten clones hold about 2% of a sample with 250,000 to 300,000 clones, approximately 90% of them seen once. Input material: PBMCs or T cells enriched from blood (not recorded which). Receptors originate from a woman between 40 and 55 years old with acute COVID-19. Both conserved end residues are part of each CDR3. The order of the fields is clone size, J gene, D gene, V gene, CDR3 DNA, CDR3 protein. A D gene is named only where the DNA matches it firmly. Clone size is given for some rows only: seen once, a few or many times, or a class if the clone is expanded.

clone size: NA; J gene: TRBJ2-2; D gene: TRBD2; V gene: TRBV5-1; CDR3 DNA: TGCGCCAGCAGCTTGGACGGACTAGCGGGAGGGCCCGGGGAGCTGTTTTTT; CDR3 protein: CASSLDGLAGGPGELFF
clone size: NA; J gene: TRBJ2-7; D gene: TRBD1; V gene: TRBV19; CDR3 DNA: TGTGCCAGTAGTTCTCCCGGGACAGCTACCTACGAGCAGTACTTC; CDR3 protein: CASSSPGTATYEQYF
clone size: NA; J gene: TRBJ1-1; D gene: NA; V gene: TRBV4-2; CDR3 DNA: TGTGCCAGCAGCCCCCAGGGCTCATCGAACACTGAAGCTTTCTTT; CDR3 protein: CASSPQGSSNTEAFF
clone size: once; J gene: TRBJ1-2; D gene: NA; V gene: TRBV2; CDR3 DNA: TGTGCCAGCAATTCAGGGGTCTATGGCTACACCTTC; CDR3 protein: CASNSGVYGYTF
clone size: NA; J gene: TRBJ2-1; D gene: NA; V gene: TRBV5-1; CDR3 DNA: TGCGCCAGCAGCTCCTTTGCACAGGGATCGAATGAGCAGTTCTTC; CDR3 protein: CASSSFAQGSNEQFF
clone size: once; J gene: TRBJ1-4; D gene: NA; V gene: TRBV5-4; CDR3 DNA: TGTGCCAGCAGCCTGAGGGGGGGGGATGAAAAACTGTTTTTT; CDR3 protein: CASSLRGGDEKLFF
clone size: NA; J gene: TRBJ1-6; D gene: NA; V gene: TRBV6-4; CDR3 DNA: TGTGCCACCCCGAATTCACCCCTCCACTTT; CDR3 protein: CATPNSPLHF
clone size: NA; J gene: TRBJ1-1; D gene: NA; V gene: TRBV13; CDR3 DNA: TGTGCCAGCAGCTTTCGAGGGAGGAGTACTGAAGCTTTCTTT; CDR3 protein: CASSFRGRSTEAFF
clone size: once; J gene: TRBJ2-2; D gene: NA; V gene: TRBV7-8; CDR3 DNA: TGTGCCAGCAGCTCCTACAGGGTGGGCGCCGGGGAGCTGTTTTTT; CDR3 protein: CASSSYRVGAGELFF
clone size: NA; J gene: TRBJ1-5; D gene: TRBD1; V gene: TRBV2; CDR3 DNA: TGTGCCAGCAGTGTCCAGGGGGGTGGCAATCAGCCCCAGCATTTT; CDR3 protein: CASSVQGGGNQPQHF
clone size: NA; J gene: TRBJ1-1; D gene: NA; V gene: TRBV27; CDR3 DNA: TGTGCCAGCAGTTTATTTGGGGGGAAGAACACTGAAGCTTTCTTT; CDR3 protein: CASSLFGGKNTEAFF
clone size: NA; J gene: TRBJ2-3; D gene: TRBD2; V gene: TRBV10-3; CDR3 DNA: TGTGCCATCAGAGCGGGGGGTAGCACAGATACGCAGTATTTT; CDR3 protein: CAIRAGGSTDTQYF
clone size: NA; J gene: TRBJ1-1; D gene: NA; V gene: TRBV5-1; CDR3 DNA: TGCGCCAGCAGCTTGGAAGAGGGCCGGGAAGCTTTCTTT; CDR3 protein: CASSLEEGREAFF
clone size: NA; J gene: TRBJ2-1; D gene: NA; V gene: TRBV19; CDR3 DNA: TGTGCCAGTAGTATGGATAGCTTCTACAATGAGCAGTTCTTC; CDR3 protein: CASSMDSFYNEQFF
clone size: NA; J gene: TRBJ2-3; D gene: NA; V gene: TRBV6-4; CDR3 DNA: TGTGCCAGCAGTGAAACCGGGACATTTATCCCAGATACGCAGTATTTT; CDR3 protein: CASSETGTFIPDTQYF
clone size: NA; J gene: TRBJ1-2; D gene: NA; V gene: TRBV9; CDR3 DNA: TGTGCCAGCAGCTCCAGTGGCTATGGCTACACCTTC; CDR3 protein: CASSSSGYGYTF
clone size: NA; J gene: TRBJ2-2; D gene: NA; V gene: TRBV19; CDR3 DNA: TGTGCCAGCACCCGGGACTCTTACACCGGGGAGCTGTTTTTT; CDR3 protein: CASTRDSYTGELFF
clone size: NA; J gene: TRBJ2-5; D gene: TRBD1; V gene: TRBV18; CDR3 DNA: TGTGCCAGCTCACCGGGACAGGGGAGGCAAGAGACCCAGTACTTC; CDR3 protein: CASSPGQGRQETQYF
clone size: NA; J gene: TRBJ1-3; D gene: NA; V gene: TRBV5-1; CDR3 DNA: TGCGCCAGCAGCTACGACAGGGGAAACACCATATATTTT; CDR3 protein: CASSYDRGNTIYF
clone size: NA; J gene: TRBJ2-1; D gene: NA; V gene: TRBV7-9; CDR3 DNA: TGTGCCAGCAGCTTCCGCGGCTCCCACAATGAGCAGTTCTTC; CDR3 protein: CASSFRGSHNEQFF
clone size: NA; J gene: TRBJ2-3; D gene: TRBD1; V gene: TRBV7-2; CDR3 DNA: TGTGCCAGCAGCAGTTGGGGGACAGGGGTCGCAGATACGCAGTATTTT; CDR3 protein: CASSSWGTGVADTQYF
clone size: NA; J gene: TRBJ2-1; D gene: TRBD2; V gene: TRBV7-9; CDR3 DNA: TGTGCCAGCAGCTTTTCCGGGACTACGCTCAATGAGCAGTTCTTC; CDR3 protein: CASSFSGTTLNEQFF
clone size: NA; J gene: TRBJ1-6; D gene: TRBD1; V gene: TRBV16; CDR3 DNA: TGTGCCAGCAGCCAATCGGGACAGGGAGGGTTGAATAATTCACCCCTCCACTTT; CDR3 protein: CASSQSGQGGLNNSPLHF
clone size: NA; J gene: TRBJ2-2; D gene: TRBD1; V gene: TRBV19; CDR3 DNA: TGTGCCAGTAAAGGTGGACAGGGGAACACCGGGGAGCTGTTTTTT; CDR3 protein: CASKGGQGNTGELFF
clone size: NA; J gene: TRBJ2-5; D gene: TRBD1; V gene: TRBV29-1; CDR3 DNA: TGCAGCACCCCACGGGACAGAGGAGAGACCCAGTACTTC; CDR3 protein: CSTPRDRGETQYF
clone size: NA; J gene: TRBJ2-3; D gene: TRBD2; V gene: TRBV7-9; CDR3 DNA: TGTGCCAGCAGCCGCGGACTAGCGGGTAGGACAGATACGCAGTATTTT; CDR3 protein: CASSRGLAGRTDTQYF
clone size: NA; J gene: TRBJ2-4; D gene: NA; V gene: TRBV9; CDR3 DNA: TGTGCCAGCAGCCTTGGGCCTAGCTTCGCCAAAAACATTCAGTACTTC; CDR3 protein: CASSLGPSFAKNIQYF
clone size: NA; J gene: TRBJ1-1; D gene: TRBD1; V gene: TRBV6-5; CDR3 DNA: TGTGCCAGCAGTCCCTGGACAGGGGGCGTCCCTGAAGCTTTCTTT; CDR3 protein: CASSPWTGGVPEAFF